This TCR beta chain originates from a study of blood T cells in healthy people across ages. Through a sample-barcoded 5' primer and a J-beta primer mix, a second PCR was run for roughly 6 to 11 cycles. MiXCR was run by TCRdb on the 5' RACE reads, yielding one entry per CDR3 protein. The data contain over 1,500,000 distinct CDR3 sequences, about two fifths of them singletons. This clonotype was counted only a few times. CDR1 and CDR2 (germline): SGHDN, FVKESK. V was trimmed by 1 base and J by 8 bases, leaving 5 bases between them. The CDR3 is made up of 12 amino acids. The receptor was isolated from a human donor in good health. Sample: blood. The chain uses TRBV14 and TRBJ2-2; D unresolved. Here the CDR3 DNA reads TGTGCCAGCAGCCAAGTAGGGGGGGAGCTGTTTTTT. This translates into CASSQVGGELFF.